The TCR beta chain described here comes from a study of CXCR3-negative and CXCR3-positive naive CD8 T cells. Germline lookup yields CDR1 LNHNV and CDR2 YYDKDF (reference sequence). The CDR3 is 17 amino acids. With regard to this clonotype: What it binds is not known.

Study-level points and caveats: The TRBV-TRBJ usage of naive CXCR3-negative and CXCR3-positive cells was similar, but that of memory cells differed.

TRB cDNA libraries were made by UMI-labeled 5' RACE. TCRdb reprocessed the 5' RACE reads; each CDR3 protein has one entry and no DNA is given. The sample table includes under 9,500 distinct CDR3 sequences. This sequence joins TRBV15 and TRBJ1-4. Material for sequencing was naive CXCR3- CD8+ T cells from blood. Stated subset: CD45RO-CCR7+CD27+CD95- naive CD8+ T cells lacking CXCR3 (TNR3-). The sequence was collected from a human donor in good health. Some clones in this sample may be carry-over from other donors' samples. Here the CDR3 reads CATSLSGVGGRNEKLFF.